This T cell receptor beta chain was identified during a study of cytomegalovirus exposure and HLA in healthy donors. Turning to the study itself: Researchers found that roughly 80% of about 400 genotyped donors fell within the Caucasian-associated ancestry cluster.

It was with 60 Vbeta and 13 Jbeta primers that the PCR ran. Clones were sequenced by immunoSEQ multiplex PCR, and TCRdb holds only the in-frame ones, with some missing. The top ten clones hold approximately 3% of a sample with under 90,000 clones, 77% of them seen once. There are 17 residues in the CDR3. V shed 3 bases, J shed 7 bases, and the junction held 10 bases outside the gene matches. Germline lookup yields CDR1 MGHRA and CDR2 YSYEKL. This sequence originates from a man aged 50-60 years in good health and CMV-seropositive. The chain recombines TRBV4-1 with TRBJ2-1; the match to TRBD2 covers 12 bases. Input material: PBMCs. Here the CDR3 reads CASSQLLLAGGGNEQFF. CDR3 DNA: TGCGCCAGCAGCCAGCTCCTACTAGCGGGAGGCGGGAATGAGCAGTTCTTC.